One sample yielded the 8 T cell receptor beta chains listed below, sequenced in a study of T cells after yellow fever vaccination. In TCRdb, the 5' RACE reads were re-called with MiXCR into one record per CDR3 protein. The table has hundreds of thousands of distinct CDR3 sequences, around a sixth seen once. Sequenced here: PBMCs, sampled before the yellow fever booster vaccination. These receptors originate from a man between 18 and 29 years old who received the YFV17D yellow fever vaccine.

The rearrangement links TRBV15 to TRBJ2-1; D call uncertain. V gave up 9 bases and J gave up 2 bases, with 11 bases separating them. Germline loops: CDR1 LNHNV, CDR2 YYDKDF (reference sequence). The CDR3 length is 13 residues. The chain's CDR3 is CATSLGTYNEQFF. The CDR3 DNA reads as TGTGCCACATCACTCGGAACCTACAATGAGCAGTTCTTC.

V usage is TRBV7-2 and J usage is TRBJ2-2; D gene ambiguous. Deletions cut 7 bases from V and 1 base from J, with 16 bases between. The CDR3 loop spans 16 amino acids. CDR1 is SGHTA, CDR2 FQGNSA, per germline. CDR3 sequence (DNA): TGTGCCAGCAAACTACTGTCCCCGGGGAACACCGGGGAGCTGTTTTTT. Translated: CASKLLSPGNTGELFF.

There are a few counts of this clonotype. V is TRBV2 and J is TRBJ2-7; TRBD2 matches at 11 bases. The length of the CDR3 is 14 residues. Germline trimming cut 7 bases from V and 7 bases from J; bases unmatched to any gene: 9. CDR1 is SNHLY, CDR2 FYNNEI, per germline. The CDR3 DNA sequence: TGTGCCAGCAAGGGGGCTAGCGGGGGGCCGGAGCAGTACGTC. Protein sequence: CASKGASGGPEQYV.

This chain uses TRBV21-1 with TRBJ2-7; the table's D call TRBD1 went unverified against the DNA. TRBV21-1 is annotated as a pseudogene. This CDR3 contains 14 residues. The CDR3 coding sequence is TGTGCCAGCAGCAAAGAGGGCGGAGACTACGAGCAGTACGTC. It specifies CASSKEGGDYEQYV.

This clonotype was seen a few times. In DNA form, the CDR3 reads TGTGCCAGCAGCCAAGATGGACTCAGGGACACTGAAGCTTTCTTT. Amino acid sequence: CASSQDGLRDTEAFF. The J gene is TRBJ1-1, the V gene TRBV3-1; D is perhaps TRBD1 (5 bases). The CDR3 totals 15 residues. The V end lost 0 bases, the J end lost 3 bases, and 11 bases lay between the germline ends. Germline V CDR1 and CDR2: LGHDT, YNNKEL (reference sequence).

The V call is TRBV5-1, the J call TRBJ2-1, with D maybe TRBD2 (7 bases). The CDR3 sequence is 14 residues long. Germline CDR1 reads SGHRS; CDR2 reads YFSETQ. The germline V and J ends were trimmed by 4 bases and 8 bases, with 16 bases remaining between them. The CDR3 sequence is CASSREGGGDEQFF. The CDR3 DNA reads as TGCGCCAGCAGCCGCGAGGGGGGGGGCGATGAGCAGTTCTTC.

The V gene is TRBV27, the J gene TRBJ1-4; D not resolved. V was cut by 0 bases and J by 7 bases, with 21 bases left in between. The germline V gene has CDR1 MNHEY and CDR2 SMNVEV (reference sequence). The CDR3 sequence is 18 residues long. The CDR3 DNA follows: TGTGCCAGCAGTTTATCCCGCCAGCGGAGGGTCTTGGCTGAAAAACTGTTTTTT. The encoded protein is CASSLSRQRRVLAEKLFF. Supplemented by reference TRBV27 and TRBJ1-4, the full variable domain reads EAQVTQNPRYLITVTGKKLTVTCSQNMNHEYMSWYRQDPGLGLRQIYYSMNVEVTDKGDVPEGYKVSRKEKRNFPLILESPSPNQTSLYFCASSLSRQRRVLAEKLFFGSGTQLSVL.

This clonotype was seen only a few times. The CDR3 loop is CASSDLRGWSYGYTF. The CDR3 DNA reads as TGTGCCAGCAGTGATCTCAGGGGATGGAGCTATGGCTACACCTTC. This chain joins TRBV25-1 and TRBJ1-2, with D maybe TRBD1 (6 bases). The CDR3 has 15 residues. Per germline, CDR1 MGHDK and CDR2 SYGVNS. V lost 3 bases to trimming and J lost 4 bases, with 15 bases between them.